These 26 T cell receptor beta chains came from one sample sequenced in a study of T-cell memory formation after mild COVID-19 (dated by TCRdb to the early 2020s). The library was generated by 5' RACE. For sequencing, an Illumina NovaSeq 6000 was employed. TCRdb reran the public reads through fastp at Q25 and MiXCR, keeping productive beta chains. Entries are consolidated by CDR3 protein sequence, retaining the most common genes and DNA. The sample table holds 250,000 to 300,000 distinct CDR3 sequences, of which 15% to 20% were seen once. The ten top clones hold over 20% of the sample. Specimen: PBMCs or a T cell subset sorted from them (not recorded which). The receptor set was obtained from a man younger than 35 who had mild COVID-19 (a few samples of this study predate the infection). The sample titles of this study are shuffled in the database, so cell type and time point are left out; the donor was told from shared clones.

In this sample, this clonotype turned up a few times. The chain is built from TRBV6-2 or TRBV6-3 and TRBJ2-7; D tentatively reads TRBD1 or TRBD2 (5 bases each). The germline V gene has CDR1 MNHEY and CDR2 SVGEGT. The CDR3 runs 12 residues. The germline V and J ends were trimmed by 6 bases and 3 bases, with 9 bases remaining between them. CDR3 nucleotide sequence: TGTGCCAGCAGGGGGGATGTCTACGAGCAGTACGTC. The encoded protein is CASRGDVYEQYV.

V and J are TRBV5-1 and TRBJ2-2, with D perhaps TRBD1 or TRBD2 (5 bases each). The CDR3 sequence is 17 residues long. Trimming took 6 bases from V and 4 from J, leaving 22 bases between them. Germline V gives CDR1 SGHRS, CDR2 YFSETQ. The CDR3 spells CASNNKPGRPFTGELFF. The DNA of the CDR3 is TGCGCCAGCAACAACAAACCGGGACGTCCGTTCACCGGGGAGCTGTTTTTT. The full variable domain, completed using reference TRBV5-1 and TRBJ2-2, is KAGVTQTPRYLIKTRGQQVTLSCSPISGHRSVSWYQQTPGQGLQFLFEYFSETQRNKGNFPGRFSGRQFSNSRSEMNVSTLELGDSALYLCASNNKPGRPFTGELFFGEGSRLTVL.

The CDR3 DNA is TGCGCCAGCAGCGGGGGACAGGGAGTGACTTGGGATACGCAGTATTTT. The encoded protein is CASSGGQGVTWDTQYF. The chain recombines TRBV5-1 with TRBJ2-3; 9 nucleotides line up with TRBD1. The germline CDR1 and CDR2 sequences are SGHRS and YFSETQ. CDR3 length: 16 residues. The V and J ends lost 4 bases and 6 bases, in that order; junction bases with no gene match: 12.

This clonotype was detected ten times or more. The CDR3 DNA reads TGTGCCAGCAGCACAGGCCCGACTGTAGCGGGGCTGACCTACGAGCAGTACTTC. Translation: CASSTGPTVAGLTYEQYF. The genes are TRBV7-6 and TRBJ2-7, with 8 nucleotides matching TRBD2. Germline V gene data show CDR1 as SGHVS and CDR2 as FNYEAQ. With V trimmed by 5 bases and J by 2 bases, 17 bases remained unmatched. This CDR3 is built from 18 residues.

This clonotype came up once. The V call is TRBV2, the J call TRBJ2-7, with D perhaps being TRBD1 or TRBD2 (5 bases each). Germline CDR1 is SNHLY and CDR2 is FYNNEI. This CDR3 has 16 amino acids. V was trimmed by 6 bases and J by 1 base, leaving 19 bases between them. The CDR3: CASRRRRDASSYEQYV. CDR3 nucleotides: TGTGCCAGCAGGAGACGCCGGGACGCGAGTTCCTACGAGCAGTACGTC.

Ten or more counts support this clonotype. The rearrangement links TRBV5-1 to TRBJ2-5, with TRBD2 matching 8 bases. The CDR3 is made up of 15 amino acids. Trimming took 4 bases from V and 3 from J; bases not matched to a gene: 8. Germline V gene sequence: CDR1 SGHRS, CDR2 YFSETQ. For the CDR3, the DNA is TGCGCCAGCAGCGCACAAGGTAGCGGGGAAGAGACCCAGTACTTC. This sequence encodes CASSAQGSGEETQYF.

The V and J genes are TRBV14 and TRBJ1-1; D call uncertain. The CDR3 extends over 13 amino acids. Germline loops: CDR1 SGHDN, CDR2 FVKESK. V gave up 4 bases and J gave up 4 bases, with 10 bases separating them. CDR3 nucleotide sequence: TGTGCCAGCAGCCCCCGATGGGGCACTGAAGCTTTCTTT. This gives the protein CASSPRWGTEAFF.

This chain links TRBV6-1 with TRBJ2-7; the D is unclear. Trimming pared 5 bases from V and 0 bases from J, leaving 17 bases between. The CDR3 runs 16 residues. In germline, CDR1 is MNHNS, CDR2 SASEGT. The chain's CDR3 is CASSSRRWRSSYEQYV. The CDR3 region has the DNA TGTGCCAGCAGTAGCCGCAGGTGGAGAAGCTCCTACGAGCAGTACGTC.

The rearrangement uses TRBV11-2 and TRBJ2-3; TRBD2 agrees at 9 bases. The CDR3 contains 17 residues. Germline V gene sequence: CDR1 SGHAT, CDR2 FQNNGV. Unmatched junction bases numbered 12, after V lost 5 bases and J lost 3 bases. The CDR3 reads CASSTPLSGGYTDTQYF. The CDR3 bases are TGTGCCAGCAGCACCCCCCTAAGCGGGGGGTATACAGATACGCAGTATTTT.

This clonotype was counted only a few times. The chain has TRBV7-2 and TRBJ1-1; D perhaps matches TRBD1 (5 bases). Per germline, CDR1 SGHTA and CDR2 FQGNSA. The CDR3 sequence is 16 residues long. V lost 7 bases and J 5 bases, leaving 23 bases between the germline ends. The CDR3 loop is CASILGRAVGGTEAFF. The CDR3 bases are TGTGCCAGCATCCTTGGCCGGGCAGTGGGGGGGACTGAAGCTTTCTTT. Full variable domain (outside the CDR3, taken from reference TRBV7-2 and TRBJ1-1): GAGVSQSPSNKVTEKGKDVELRCDPISGHTALYWYRQSLGQGLEFLIYFQGNSAPDKSGLPSDRFSAERTGGSVSTLTIQRTQQEDSAVYLCASILGRAVGGTEAFFGQGTRLTVV.

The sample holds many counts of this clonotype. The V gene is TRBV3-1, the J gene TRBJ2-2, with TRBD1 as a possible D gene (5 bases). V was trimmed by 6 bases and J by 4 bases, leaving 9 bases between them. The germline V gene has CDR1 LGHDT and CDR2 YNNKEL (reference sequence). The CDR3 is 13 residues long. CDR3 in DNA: TGTGCCAGCAGGCCCCAGGGCACCGGGGAGCTGTTTTTT. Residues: CASRPQGTGELFF.

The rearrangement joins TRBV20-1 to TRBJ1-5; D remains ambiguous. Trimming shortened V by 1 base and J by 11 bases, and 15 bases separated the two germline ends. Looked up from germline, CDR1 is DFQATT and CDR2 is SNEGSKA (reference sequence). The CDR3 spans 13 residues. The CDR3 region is CSARVAGPSAQHF. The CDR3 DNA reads TGCAGTGCTAGAGTGGCCGGGCCCTCAGCCCAGCATTTT.

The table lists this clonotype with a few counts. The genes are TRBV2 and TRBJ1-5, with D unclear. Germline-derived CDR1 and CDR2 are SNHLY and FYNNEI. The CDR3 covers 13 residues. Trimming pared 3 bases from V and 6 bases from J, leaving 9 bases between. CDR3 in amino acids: CASSDHGFQPQHF. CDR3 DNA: TGTGCCAGCAGTGATCACGGATTTCAGCCCCAGCATTTT.

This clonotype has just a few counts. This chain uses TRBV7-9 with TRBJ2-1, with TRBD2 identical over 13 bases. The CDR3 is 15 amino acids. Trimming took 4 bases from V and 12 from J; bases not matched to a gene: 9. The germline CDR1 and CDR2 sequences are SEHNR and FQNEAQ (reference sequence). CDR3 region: CASSSLAGGASGQFF. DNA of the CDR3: TGTGCCAGCAGCTCACTAGCGGGGGGGGCCAGTGGGCAGTTCTTC.

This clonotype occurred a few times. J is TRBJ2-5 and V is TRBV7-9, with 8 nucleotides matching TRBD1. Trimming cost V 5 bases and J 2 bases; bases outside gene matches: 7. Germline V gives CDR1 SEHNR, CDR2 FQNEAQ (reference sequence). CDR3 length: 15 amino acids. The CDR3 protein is CASSPRTGTQETQYF. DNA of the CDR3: TGTGCCAGCAGCCCCCGGACAGGGACTCAAGAGACCCAGTACTTC.

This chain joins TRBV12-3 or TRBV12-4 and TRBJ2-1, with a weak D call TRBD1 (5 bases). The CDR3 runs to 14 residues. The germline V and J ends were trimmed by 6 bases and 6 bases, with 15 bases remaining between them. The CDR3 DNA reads TGTGCCAGCAGATACCAGCAGGGCGGCAATGAGCAGTTCTTC. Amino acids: CASRYQQGGNEQFF.

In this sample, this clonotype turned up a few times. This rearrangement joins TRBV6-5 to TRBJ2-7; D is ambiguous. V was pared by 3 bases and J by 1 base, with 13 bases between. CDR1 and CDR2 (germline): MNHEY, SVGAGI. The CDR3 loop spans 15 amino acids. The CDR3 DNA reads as TGTGCCAGCAGTTATTTTGGGGAAGGATCCTACGAGCAGTACTTC. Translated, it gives CASSYFGEGSYEQYF.

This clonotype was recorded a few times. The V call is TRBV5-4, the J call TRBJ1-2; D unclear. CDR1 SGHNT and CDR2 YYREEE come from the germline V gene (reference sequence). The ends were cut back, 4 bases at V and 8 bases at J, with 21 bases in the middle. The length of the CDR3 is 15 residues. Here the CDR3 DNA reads TGTGCCAGCAGCCCCCTTAACTGGGCAGGCGGCGGCTACACCTTC. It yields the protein CASSPLNWAGGGYTF. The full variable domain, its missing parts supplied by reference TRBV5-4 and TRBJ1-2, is ETGVTQSPTHLIKTRGQQVTLRCSSQSGHNTVSWYQQALGQGPQFIFQYYREEENGRGNFPPRFSGLQFPNYSSELNVNALELDDSALYLCASSPLNWAGGGYTFGSGTRLTVV.

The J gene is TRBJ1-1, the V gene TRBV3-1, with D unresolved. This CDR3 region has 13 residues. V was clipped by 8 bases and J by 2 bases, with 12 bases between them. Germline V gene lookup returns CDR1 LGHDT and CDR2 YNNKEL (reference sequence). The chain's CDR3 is CASGKRVNTEAFF. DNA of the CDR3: TGTGCCAGCGGAAAGCGGGTTAACACTGAAGCTTTCTTT.

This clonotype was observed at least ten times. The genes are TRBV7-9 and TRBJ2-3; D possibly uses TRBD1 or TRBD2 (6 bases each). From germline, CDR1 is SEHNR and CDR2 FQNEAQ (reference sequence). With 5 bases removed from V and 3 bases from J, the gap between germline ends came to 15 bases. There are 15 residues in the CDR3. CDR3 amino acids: CASSRSQGRTDTQYF. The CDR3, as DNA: TGTGCCAGCAGCCGAAGCCAGGGGAGGACAGATACGCAGTATTTT.

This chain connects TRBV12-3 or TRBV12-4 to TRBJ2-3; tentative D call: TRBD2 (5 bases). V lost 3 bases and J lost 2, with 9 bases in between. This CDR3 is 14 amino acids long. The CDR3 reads CASSFFGDTDTQYF. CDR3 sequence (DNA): TGTGCCAGCAGTTTCTTCGGGGACACAGATACGCAGTATTTT.

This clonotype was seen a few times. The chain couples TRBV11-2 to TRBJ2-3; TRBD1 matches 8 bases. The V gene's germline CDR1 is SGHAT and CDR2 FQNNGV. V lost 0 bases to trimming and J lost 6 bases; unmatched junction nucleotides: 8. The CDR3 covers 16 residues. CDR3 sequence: CASSLDLGRGLDTQYF. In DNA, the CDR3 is TGTGCCAGCAGCTTAGATCTAGGCAGGGGGCTTGATACGCAGTATTTT. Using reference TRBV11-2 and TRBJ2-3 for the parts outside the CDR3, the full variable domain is EAGVAQSPRYKIIEKRQSVAFWCNPISGHATLYWYQQILGQGPKLLIQFQNNGVVDDSQLPKDRFSAERLKGVDSTLKIQPAKLEDSAVYLCASSLDLGRGLDTQYFGPGTRLTVL.

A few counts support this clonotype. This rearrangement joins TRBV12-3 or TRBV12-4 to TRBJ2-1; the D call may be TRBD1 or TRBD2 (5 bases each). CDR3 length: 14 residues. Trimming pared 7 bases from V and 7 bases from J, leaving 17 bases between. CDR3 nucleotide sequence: TGTGCCAGCAAGAACCGGGGCCCGCGGAATGAGCAGTTCTTC. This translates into CASKNRGPRNEQFF.

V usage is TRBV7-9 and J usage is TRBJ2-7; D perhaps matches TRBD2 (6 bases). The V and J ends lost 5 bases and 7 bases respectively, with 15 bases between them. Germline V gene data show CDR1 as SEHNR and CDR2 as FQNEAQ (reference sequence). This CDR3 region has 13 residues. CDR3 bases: TGTGCCAGCAGCCCACCGGGGACTTTGGAGCAGTACTTC. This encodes CASSPPGTLEQYF.

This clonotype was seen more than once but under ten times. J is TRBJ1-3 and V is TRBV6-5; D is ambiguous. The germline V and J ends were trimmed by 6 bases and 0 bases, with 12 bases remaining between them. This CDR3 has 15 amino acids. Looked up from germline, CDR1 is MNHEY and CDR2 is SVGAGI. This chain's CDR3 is CASSRVAYSGNTIYF. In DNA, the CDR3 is TGTGCCAGCAGCCGGGTAGCATACTCTGGAAACACCATATATTTT.

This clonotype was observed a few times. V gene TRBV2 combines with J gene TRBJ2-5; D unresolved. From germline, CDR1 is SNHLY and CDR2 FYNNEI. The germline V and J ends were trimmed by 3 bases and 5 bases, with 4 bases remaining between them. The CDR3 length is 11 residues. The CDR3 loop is CASSDLETQYF. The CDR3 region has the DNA TGTGCCAGCAGTGATCTCGAGACCCAGTACTTC.